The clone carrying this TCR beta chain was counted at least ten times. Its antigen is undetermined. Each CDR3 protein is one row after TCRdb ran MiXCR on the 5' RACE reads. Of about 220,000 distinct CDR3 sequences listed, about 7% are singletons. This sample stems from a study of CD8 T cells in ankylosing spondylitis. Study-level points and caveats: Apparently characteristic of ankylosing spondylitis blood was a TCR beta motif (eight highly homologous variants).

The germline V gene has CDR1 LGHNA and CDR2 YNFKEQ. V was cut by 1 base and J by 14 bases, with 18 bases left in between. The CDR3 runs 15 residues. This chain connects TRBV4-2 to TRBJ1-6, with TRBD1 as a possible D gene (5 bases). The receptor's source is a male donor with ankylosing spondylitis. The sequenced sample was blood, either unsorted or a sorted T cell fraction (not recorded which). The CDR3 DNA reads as TGTGCCAGCAGCCAAGTCTGGACGGGGGGTTCGGCCCTCCACTTT. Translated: CASSQVWTGGSALHF.